Sequencing of this T cell receptor (beta chain) was carried out in a study of OX40 agonist ivuxolimab in advanced cancers. Looking at the study overall: Allowance was made for prior anti-PD-1, anti-PD-L1 or anti-CTLA-4 therapy, and approximately 40% had some.

Germline V lookup: CDR1 SEHNR, CDR2 FQNEAQ (reference sequence). V was pared by 4 bases and J by 4 bases, with 11 bases between. This CDR3 contains 13 residues. Sequencing used immunoSEQ multiplex PCR; TCRdb keeps in-frame clones, though not all of them. Found here are about 54,000 clones, approximately 90% of them singletons; the top ten hold about 9.3%. Concerning this clone: Its target is unknown.

Findings of the study overall: Relatively little clonal expansion, among the lowest observed, appeared in partial responders at 0.1-3.0 mg/kg.

This TCR was sampled from an adult with an advanced solid tumor such as melanoma, head and neck, liver or kidney cancer. This chain uses TRBV7-9 with TRBJ2-7; possible D gene TRBD1, 6 bases. The sample here was CD4+ or CD8+ T cells sorted from blood, taken in a trial of the OX40 agonist ivuxolimab. CDR3 DNA sequence: TGTGCCAGCAGCTCGCAAACAGGGTACGAGCAGTACTTC. The encoded protein is CASSSQTGYEQYF.